The sequence of this T cell receptor beta chain was determined in a study of cytomegalovirus exposure and HLA in healthy donors. Study-wide results and limits: The study flagged around 150 TCR beta chains as cytomegalovirus-associated.

Points on this clone: Antigen: not known.

The PCR had 60 Vbeta and 13 Jbeta primers. Repertoires were generated with immunoSEQ multiplex PCR, while TCRdb's copy carries only in-frame clones and drops some. The table lists roughly 92,000 clones, less than 8% of them singletons, with approximately 2.5% in the top ten. Despite likely unrecorded immune exposures, the donors were nominally healthy at the time of sampling. The germline V gene encodes CDR1 SGHTA and CDR2 FQGTGA. CDR3 length: 13 amino acids. The V gene lost 4 bases and the J gene lost 0 bases, with 6 bases spanning the gap. The sequencing input was PBMCs. The rearrangement joins TRBV7-3 to TRBJ1-1; D gene uncertain. This sequence originates from a man in his forties or fifties in good health and CMV-seronegative. The CDR3 DNA sequence: TGTGCCAGCAGCTCCTCCTTGAACACTGAAGCTTTCTTT. This sequence encodes CASSSSLNTEAFF.